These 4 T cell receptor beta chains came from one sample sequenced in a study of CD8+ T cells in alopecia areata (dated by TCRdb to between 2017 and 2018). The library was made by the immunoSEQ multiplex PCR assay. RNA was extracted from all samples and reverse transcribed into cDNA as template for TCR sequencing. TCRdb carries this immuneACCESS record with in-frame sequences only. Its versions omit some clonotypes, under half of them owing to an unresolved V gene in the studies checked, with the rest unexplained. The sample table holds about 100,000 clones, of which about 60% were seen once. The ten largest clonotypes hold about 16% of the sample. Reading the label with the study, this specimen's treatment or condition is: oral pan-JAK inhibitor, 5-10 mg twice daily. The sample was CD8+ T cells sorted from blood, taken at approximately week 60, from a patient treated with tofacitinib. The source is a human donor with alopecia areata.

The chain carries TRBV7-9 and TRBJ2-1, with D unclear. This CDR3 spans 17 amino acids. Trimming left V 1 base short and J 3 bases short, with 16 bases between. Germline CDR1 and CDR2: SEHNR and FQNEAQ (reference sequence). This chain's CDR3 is CASSLVDRIRSYNEQFF. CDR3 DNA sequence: TGTGCCAGCAGCTTAGTAGACCGGATACGGAGCTACAATGAGCAGTTCTTC. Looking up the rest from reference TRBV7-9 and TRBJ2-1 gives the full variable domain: DTGVSQNPRHKITKRGQNVTFRCDPISEHNRLYWYRQTLGQGPEFLTYFQNEAQLEKSRLLSDRFSAERPKGSFSTLEIQRTEQGDSAMYLCASSLVDRIRSYNEQFFGPGTRLTVL.

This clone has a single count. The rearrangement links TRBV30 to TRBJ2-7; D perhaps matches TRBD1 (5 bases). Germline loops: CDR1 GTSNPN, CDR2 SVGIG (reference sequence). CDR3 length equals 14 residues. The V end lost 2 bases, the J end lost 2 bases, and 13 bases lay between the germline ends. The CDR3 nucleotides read TGTGCCTGGAGTCCCGAGACAGCGACCTACGAGCAGTACTTC. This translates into CAWSPETATYEQYF.

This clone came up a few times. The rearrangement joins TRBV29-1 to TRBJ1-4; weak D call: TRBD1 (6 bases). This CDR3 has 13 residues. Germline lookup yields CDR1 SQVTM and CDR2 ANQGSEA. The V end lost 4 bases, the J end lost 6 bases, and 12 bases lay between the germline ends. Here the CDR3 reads CSVAQGSYEKLFF. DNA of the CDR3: TGCAGCGTTGCACAGGGCAGTTATGAAAAACTGTTTTTT.

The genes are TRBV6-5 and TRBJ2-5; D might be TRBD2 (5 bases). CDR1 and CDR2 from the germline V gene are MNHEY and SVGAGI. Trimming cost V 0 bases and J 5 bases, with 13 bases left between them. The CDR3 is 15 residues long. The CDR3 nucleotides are TGTGCCAGCAGTTACTCGAAGGCTAGCCGTGAGACCCAGTACTTC. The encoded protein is CASSYSKASRETQYF.